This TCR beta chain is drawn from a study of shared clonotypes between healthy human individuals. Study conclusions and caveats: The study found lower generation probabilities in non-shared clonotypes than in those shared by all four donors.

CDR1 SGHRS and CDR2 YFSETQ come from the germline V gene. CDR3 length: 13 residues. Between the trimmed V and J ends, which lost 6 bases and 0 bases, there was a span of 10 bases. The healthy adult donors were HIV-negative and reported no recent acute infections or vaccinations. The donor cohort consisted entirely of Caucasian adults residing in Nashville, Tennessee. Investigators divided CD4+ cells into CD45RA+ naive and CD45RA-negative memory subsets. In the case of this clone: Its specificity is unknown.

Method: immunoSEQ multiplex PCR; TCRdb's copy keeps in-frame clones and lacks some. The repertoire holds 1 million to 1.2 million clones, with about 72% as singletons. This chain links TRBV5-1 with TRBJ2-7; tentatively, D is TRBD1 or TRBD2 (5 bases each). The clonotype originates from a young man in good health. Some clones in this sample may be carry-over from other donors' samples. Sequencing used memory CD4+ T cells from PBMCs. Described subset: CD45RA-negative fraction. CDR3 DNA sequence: TGCGCCAGCACCGAGGGGAGCTCCTACGAGCAGTACTTC. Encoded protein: CASTEGSSYEQYF.